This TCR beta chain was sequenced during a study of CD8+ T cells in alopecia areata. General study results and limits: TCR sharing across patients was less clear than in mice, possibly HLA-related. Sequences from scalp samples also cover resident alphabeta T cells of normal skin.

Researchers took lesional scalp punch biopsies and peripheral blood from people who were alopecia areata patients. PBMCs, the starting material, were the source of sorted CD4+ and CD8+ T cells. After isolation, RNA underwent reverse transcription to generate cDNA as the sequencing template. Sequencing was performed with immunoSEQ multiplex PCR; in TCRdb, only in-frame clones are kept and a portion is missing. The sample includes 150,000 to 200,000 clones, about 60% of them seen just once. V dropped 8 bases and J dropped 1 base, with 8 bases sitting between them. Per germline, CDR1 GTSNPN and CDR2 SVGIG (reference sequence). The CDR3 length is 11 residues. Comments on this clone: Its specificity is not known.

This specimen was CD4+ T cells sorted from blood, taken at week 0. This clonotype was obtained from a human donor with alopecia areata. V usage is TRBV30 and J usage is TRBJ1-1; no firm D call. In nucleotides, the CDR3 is TGTGCCGGTCACCAGAACACTGAAGCTTTCTTT. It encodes CAGHQNTEAFF.